These 5 T cell receptor beta chains were all obtained from the same sample, sequenced in a study of OX40 agonist ivuxolimab in advanced cancers. The table came from immunoSEQ multiplex PCR; TCRdb's copy has only in-frame clones and leaves some out. The profile shows some 19,000 clones, around three quarters of them singletons. Specimen: CD4+ or CD8+ T cells sorted from blood, collected in a trial of the OX40 agonist ivuxolimab. The receptors come from an adult with an advanced solid tumor such as melanoma, head and neck, liver or kidney cancer.

The chain recombines TRBV28 with TRBJ2-1, with 7 bases aligning to TRBD2. With 7 bases clipped from V and 3 bases from J, the junction kept 9 bases outside the gene matches. CDR1 is MDHEN, CDR2 SYDVKM, per germline. This CDR3 is 15 amino acids long. This CDR3 is CASNIGLADYNEQFF. The CDR3 DNA sequence: TGTGCCAGCAACATCGGGCTAGCGGACTACAATGAGCAGTTCTTC.

The V call is TRBV4-2, the J call TRBJ2-2; possible D gene TRBD1, 6 bases. Trimming removed 5 bases at V and 2 bases at J, with 15 bases between. The CDR3 contains 16 residues. The V gene's germline CDR1 is LGHNA and CDR2 YNFKEQ. CDR3 amino acids: CASSLGQGLNTGELFF. CDR3 in DNA: TGTGCCAGCAGCTTAGGCCAGGGGCTCAACACCGGGGAGCTGTTTTTT.

The J gene is TRBJ1-5, the V gene TRBV4-2; D perhaps matches TRBD1 (6 bases). V lost 2 bases to trimming and J lost 3 bases, with 26 bases between them. Germline V lookup: CDR1 LGHNA, CDR2 YNFKEQ. CDR3 length: 20 amino acids. CDR3 residues: CASSQSWTAVVSLDNQPQHF. The CDR3 DNA follows: TGTGCCAGCAGCCAAAGCTGGACAGCTGTTGTTTCCCTAGACAATCAGCCCCAGCATTTT.

V and J are TRBV2 and TRBJ2-2, with 12 positions matching TRBD2. Germline V gives CDR1 SNHLY, CDR2 FYNNEI. The CDR3 is made up of 15 amino acids. V dropped 6 bases and J dropped 5; count of bases not matched to a gene: 4. The CDR3 DNA reads as TGTGCCAGCAGGCGACTAGCGGGAGTAACCGGGGAGCTGTTTTTT. Translating it yields CASRRLAGVTGELFF.

A single count supports this clone. Written as DNA, the CDR3 is TGTGCCAGCAGCGCCCCAGACAGGGGCTATGGCTACACCTTC. Translating gives CASSAPDRGYGYTF. The genes are TRBV9 and TRBJ1-2, with TRBD1 matching over 8 bases. Germline CDR1 reads SGDLS; CDR2 reads YYNGEE. This CDR3 contains 14 residues. V dropped 3 bases and J dropped 4; count of bases not matched to a gene: 5.